Below are 6 T cell receptor beta chains sequenced from a single sample in a study of Ad26.COV2.S vaccination and SARS-CoV-2 variants. Profiled with immunoSEQ multiplex PCR; TCRdb holds only in-frame clones, not every one. This sample yields around 310,000 clones, of which 75% to 90% are seen a single time; 5% to 6.5% belongs to the top ten. Described treatment: roughly 20 received Ad26.COV2.S at low or high dose, single or two shots; about 5 received placebo; per-sample allocation not given. Each sample was drawn 63 days after the first injection (of vaccine or placebo). Sequencing used peripheral blood, obtained in a trial of Ad26.COV2.S vaccine versus placebo. These receptors all stem from a person between 18 and 59 years old who received the Ad26.COV2.S COVID-19 vaccine or a placebo.

The chain is built from TRBV7-9 and TRBJ1-1, with 7 bases fitting TRBD1. Germline V gene data show CDR1 as SEHNR and CDR2 as FQNEAQ (reference sequence). The CDR3 is made up of 15 amino acids. Trimming removed 3 bases from V and 3 bases from J; junction bases left unmatched: 7. The CDR3 loop is CASSFFGQDDTEAFF. The CDR3 nucleotides read TGTGCCAGCAGCTTTTTCGGACAGGACGACACTGAAGCTTTCTTT.

J is TRBJ1-2 and V is TRBV30, with D unclear. The CDR3 is 11 residues long. V lost 3 bases and J lost 7, with 9 bases in between. The V gene's germline CDR1 is GTSNPN and CDR2 SVGIG (reference sequence). CDR3 residues: CAWSAAGGYTF. In DNA form, the CDR3 reads TGTGCCTGGAGCGCGGCGGGTGGCTACACCTTC.

This chain uses TRBV10-3 with TRBJ1-1; D gene ambiguous. The V gene's germline CDR1 is ENHRY and CDR2 SYGVKD. There are 13 residues in the CDR3. Trimming removed 5 bases from V and 3 bases from J, with 10 bases in between. In nucleotides, the CDR3 is TGTGCCATCAGTAACACACGGGACACTGAAGCTTTCTTT. As protein: CAISNTRDTEAFF.

This chain joins TRBV29-1 and TRBJ1-3, with 7 bases identical to TRBD1. The CDR3 consists of 13 residues. Germline V gene lookup returns CDR1 SQVTM and CDR2 ANQGSEA. After removal of 6 bases from V and 6 bases from J, the junction contained 8 bases not matched to a gene. CDR3 in DNA: TGCAGCGTACAGGGGCAAGTGGAAAACACCATATATTTT. Amino acids: CSVQGQVENTIYF.

This clone was counted once. The chain carries TRBV19 and TRBJ1-1; D is possibly TRBD1 (6 bases). V dropped 7 bases and J dropped 6 bases, with 21 bases sitting between them. Germline V gene sequence: CDR1 LNHDA, CDR2 SQIVND (reference sequence). There are 15 residues in the CDR3. The CDR3 sequence is CASTPLGGQGAEAFF. CDR3 DNA sequence: TGTGCCAGTACTCCTCTGGGGGGACAAGGAGCTGAAGCTTTCTTT.

Concerning this clone itself: The same CDR3 arises from other DNA sequences in this sample as well. J is TRBJ2-1 and V is TRBV12-3 or TRBV12-4; D not certain. Between the trimmed V and J ends, which lost 1 base and 7 bases, there was a span of 2 bases. The CDR3 contains 11 residues. The CDR3 here is CASSLGNEQFF. The CDR3, as DNA: TGTGCCAGCAGTTTAGGGAATGAGCAGTTCTTC.